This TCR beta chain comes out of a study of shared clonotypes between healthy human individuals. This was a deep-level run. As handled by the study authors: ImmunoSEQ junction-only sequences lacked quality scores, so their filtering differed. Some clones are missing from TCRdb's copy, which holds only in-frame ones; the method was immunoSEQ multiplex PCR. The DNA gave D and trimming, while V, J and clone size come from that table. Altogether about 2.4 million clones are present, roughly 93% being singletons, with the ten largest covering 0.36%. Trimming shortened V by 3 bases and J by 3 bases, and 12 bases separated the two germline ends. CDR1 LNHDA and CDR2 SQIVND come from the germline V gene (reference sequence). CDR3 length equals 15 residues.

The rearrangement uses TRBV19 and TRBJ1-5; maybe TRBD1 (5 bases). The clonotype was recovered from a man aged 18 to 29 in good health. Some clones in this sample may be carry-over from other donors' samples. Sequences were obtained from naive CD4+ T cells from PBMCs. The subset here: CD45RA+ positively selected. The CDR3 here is CASSIIDSLNQPQHF. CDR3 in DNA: TGTGCCAGTAGTATTATAGACAGCCTCAATCAGCCCCAGCATTTT.